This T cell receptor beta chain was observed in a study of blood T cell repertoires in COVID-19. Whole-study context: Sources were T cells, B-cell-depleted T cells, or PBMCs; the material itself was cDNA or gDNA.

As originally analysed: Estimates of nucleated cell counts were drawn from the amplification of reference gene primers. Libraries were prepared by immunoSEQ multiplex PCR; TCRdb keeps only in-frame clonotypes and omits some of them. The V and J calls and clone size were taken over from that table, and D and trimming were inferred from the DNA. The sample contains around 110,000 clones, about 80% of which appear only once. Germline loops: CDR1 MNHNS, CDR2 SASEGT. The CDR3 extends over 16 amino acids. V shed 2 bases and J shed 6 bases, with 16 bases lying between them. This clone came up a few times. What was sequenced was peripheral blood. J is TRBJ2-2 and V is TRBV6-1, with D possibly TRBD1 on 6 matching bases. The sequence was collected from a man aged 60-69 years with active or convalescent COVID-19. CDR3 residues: CASSELGRGKAGELFF. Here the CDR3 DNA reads TGTGCCAGCAGTGAACTGGGCAGGGGAAAGGCCGGGGAGCTGTTTTTT.